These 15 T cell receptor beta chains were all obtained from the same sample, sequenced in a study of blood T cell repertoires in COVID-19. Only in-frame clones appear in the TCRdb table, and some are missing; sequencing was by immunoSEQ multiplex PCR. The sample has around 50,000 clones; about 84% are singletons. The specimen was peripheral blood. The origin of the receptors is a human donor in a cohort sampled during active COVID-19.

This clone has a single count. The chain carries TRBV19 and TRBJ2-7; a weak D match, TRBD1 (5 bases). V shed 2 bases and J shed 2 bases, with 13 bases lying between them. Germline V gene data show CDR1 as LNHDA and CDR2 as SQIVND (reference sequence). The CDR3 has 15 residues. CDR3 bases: TGTGCCAGTAGTATATTCGCAGGGAAAGCCTACGAGCAGTACTTC. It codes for CASSIFAGKAYEQYF.

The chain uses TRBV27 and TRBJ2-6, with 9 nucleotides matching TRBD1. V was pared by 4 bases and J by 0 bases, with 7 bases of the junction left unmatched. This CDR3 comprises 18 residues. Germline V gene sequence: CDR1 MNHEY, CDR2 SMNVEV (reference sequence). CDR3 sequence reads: CASSSRDRAISGANVLTF. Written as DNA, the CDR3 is TGTGCCAGCAGTTCTAGGGACAGGGCAATCTCTGGGGCCAACGTCCTGACTTTC.

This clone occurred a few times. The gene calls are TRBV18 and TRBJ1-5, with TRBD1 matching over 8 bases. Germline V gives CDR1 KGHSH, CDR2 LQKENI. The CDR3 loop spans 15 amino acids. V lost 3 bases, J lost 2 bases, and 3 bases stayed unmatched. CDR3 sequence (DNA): TGTGCCAGCTCACCGCAGACAGGGGGCAATCAGCCCCAGCATTTT. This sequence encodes CASSPQTGGNQPQHF. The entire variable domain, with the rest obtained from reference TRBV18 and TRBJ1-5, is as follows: NAGVMQNPRHLVRRRGQEARLRCSPMKGHSHVYWYRQLPEEGLKFMVYLQKENIIDESGMPKERFSAEFPKEGPSILRIQQVVRGDSAAYFCASSPQTGGNQPQHFGDGTRLSIL.

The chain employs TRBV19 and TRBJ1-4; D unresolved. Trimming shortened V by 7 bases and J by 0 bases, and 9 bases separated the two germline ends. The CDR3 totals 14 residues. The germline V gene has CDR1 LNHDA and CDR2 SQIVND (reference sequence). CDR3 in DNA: TGTGCCAGTAAGGGAGTTGCAACTAATGAAAAACTGTTTTTT. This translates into CASKGVATNEKLFF.

The DNA of the CDR3 is TGTGCCAGCAGCCAAGGCAGGGGAGATCAGCCCCAGCATTTT. Translating gives CASSQGRGDQPQHF. The chain uses TRBV4-2 and TRBJ1-5; TRBD1 is a possible D gene (6 bases). There are 14 residues in the CDR3. From germline, CDR1 is LGHNA and CDR2 YNFKEQ. The germline V and J ends were trimmed by 1 base and 5 bases, with 9 bases remaining between them.

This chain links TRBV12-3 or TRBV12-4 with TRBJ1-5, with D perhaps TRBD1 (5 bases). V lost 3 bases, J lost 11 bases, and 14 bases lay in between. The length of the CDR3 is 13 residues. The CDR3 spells CASSFREREAQHF. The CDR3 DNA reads TGTGCCAGCAGTTTCAGGGAACGGGAGGCCCAGCATTTT.

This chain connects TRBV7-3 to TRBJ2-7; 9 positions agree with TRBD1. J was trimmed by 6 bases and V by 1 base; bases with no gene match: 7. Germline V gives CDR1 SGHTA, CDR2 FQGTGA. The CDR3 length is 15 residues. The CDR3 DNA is TGTGCCAGCAGCTTAATGGGTACAGGGGGCGCCGAGCAGTACTTC. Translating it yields CASSLMGTGGAEQYF.

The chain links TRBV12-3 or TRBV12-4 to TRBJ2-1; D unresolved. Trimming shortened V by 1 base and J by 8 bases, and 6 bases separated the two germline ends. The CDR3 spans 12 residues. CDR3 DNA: TGTGCCAGCAGTTTAGGCGGTGATGAGCAGTTCTTC. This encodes CASSLGGDEQFF.

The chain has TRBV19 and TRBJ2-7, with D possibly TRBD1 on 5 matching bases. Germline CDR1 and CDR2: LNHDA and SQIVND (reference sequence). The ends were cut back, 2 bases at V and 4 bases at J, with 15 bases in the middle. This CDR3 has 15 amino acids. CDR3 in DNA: TGTGCCAGTAGTATAATGGGCAGGGCCACTTACGAGCAGTACTTC. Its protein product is CASSIMGRATYEQYF. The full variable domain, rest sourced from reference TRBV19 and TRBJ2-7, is DGGITQSPKYLFRKEGQNVTLSCEQNLNHDAMYWYRQDPGQGLRLIYYSQIVNDFQKGDIAEGYSVSREKKESFPLTVTSAQKNPTAFYLCASSIMGRATYEQYFGPGTRLTVT.

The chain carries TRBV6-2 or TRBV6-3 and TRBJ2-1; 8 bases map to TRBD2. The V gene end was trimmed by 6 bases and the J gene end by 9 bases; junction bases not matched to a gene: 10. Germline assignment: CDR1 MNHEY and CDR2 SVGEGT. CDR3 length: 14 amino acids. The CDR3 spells CASRYRGGLGEQFF. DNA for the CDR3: TGTGCCAGCAGGTACCGGGGGGGCCTGGGTGAGCAGTTCTTC.

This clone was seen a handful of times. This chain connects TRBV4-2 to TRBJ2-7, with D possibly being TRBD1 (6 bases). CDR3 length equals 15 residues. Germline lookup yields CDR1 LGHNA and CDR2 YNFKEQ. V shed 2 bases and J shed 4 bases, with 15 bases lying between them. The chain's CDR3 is CASSQMTGNRYEQYF. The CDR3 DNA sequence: TGTGCCAGCAGCCAAATGACAGGCAATCGGTACGAGCAGTACTTC.

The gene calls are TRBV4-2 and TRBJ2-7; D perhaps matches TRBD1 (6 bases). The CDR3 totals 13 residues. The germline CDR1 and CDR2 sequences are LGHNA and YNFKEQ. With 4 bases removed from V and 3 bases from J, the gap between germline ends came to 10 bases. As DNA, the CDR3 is TGTGCCAGCAGCCCGAACAGGGACTACGAGCAGTACTTC. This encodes CASSPNRDYEQYF.

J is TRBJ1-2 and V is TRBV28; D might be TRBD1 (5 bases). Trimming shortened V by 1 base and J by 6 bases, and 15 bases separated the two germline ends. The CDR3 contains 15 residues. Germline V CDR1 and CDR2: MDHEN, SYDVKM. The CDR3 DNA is TGTGCCAGCAGTTTATCCCAGGGTTGGGGGGATGGCTACACCTTC. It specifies CASSLSQGWGDGYTF.

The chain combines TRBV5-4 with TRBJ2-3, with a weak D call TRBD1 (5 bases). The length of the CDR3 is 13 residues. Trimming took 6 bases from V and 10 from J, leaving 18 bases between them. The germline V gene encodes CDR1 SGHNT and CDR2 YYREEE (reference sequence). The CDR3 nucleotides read TGTGCCAGCAACGACAGAGGAGCCATCGCGCAGTATTTT. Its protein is CASNDRGAIAQYF.

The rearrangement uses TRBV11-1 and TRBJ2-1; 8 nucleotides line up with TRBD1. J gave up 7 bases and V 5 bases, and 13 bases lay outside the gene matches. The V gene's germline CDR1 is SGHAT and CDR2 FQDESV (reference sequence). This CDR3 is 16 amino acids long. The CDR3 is CASSPRTGIMRNEQFF. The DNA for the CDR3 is TGTGCCAGCAGCCCCAGGACAGGGATAATGAGGAATGAGCAGTTCTTC. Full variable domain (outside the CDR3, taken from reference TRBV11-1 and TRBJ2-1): EAEVAQSPRYKITEKSQAVAFWCDPISGHATLYWYRQILGQGPELLVQFQDESVVDDSQLPKDRFSAERLKGVDSTLKIQPAELGDSAMYLCASSPRTGIMRNEQFFGPGTRLTVL.